This entry lists 7 T cell receptor beta chains sequenced from one sample in a study of siplizumab effects on memory and regulatory T cells. TCRdb's copy holds only in-frame clones and misses some; the assay was immunoSEQ multiplex PCR. Of 55,000 to 70,000 clones listed, 85% to 95% are singletons. Material: CD8+ T cells sorted from blood. These receptors were collected from a human donor in good health.

CDR3 in DNA: TGTGCCAGCAGACTGGACGGACTTGAAGCTTTCTTT. Translation: CASRLDGLEAFF. The chain couples TRBV6-5 to TRBJ1-1; no clear D gene. Trimming pared 6 bases from V and 7 bases from J, leaving 12 bases between. In germline, CDR1 is MNHEY, CDR2 SVGAGI. This CDR3 is built from 12 residues.

The chain combines TRBV13 with TRBJ1-2, with a tentative D call TRBD1 (6 bases). Between the trimmed V and J ends, which lost 4 bases and 6 bases, there was a span of 18 bases. The CDR3 has 15 amino acids. From germline, CDR1 is PRHDT and CDR2 FYEKMQ (reference sequence). As DNA, the CDR3 is TGTGCCAGCAGCTCTACAGGGACAATGCGCGATGGCTACACCTTC. Translated, it gives CASSSTGTMRDGYTF.

The J gene is TRBJ2-5, the V gene TRBV28; D is uncertain. V lost 5 bases to trimming and J lost 1 base, with 11 bases between them. Germline V gene sequence: CDR1 MDHEN, CDR2 SYDVKM. This CDR3 comprises 14 residues. The CDR3 is CASSIRSRQETQYF. The CDR3 DNA follows: TGTGCCAGCAGTATACGGTCCCGCCAAGAGACCCAGTACTTC.

This clone appeared once. The rearrangement joins TRBV30 to TRBJ1-2; TRBD1 might be the D (5 bases). Trimming pared 5 bases from V and 0 bases from J, leaving 22 bases between. The CDR3 loop spans 17 amino acids. CDR1 and CDR2 (germline): GTSNPN, SVGIG (reference sequence). For the CDR3, the DNA is TGTGCCTGGTCCCAAGCGGCAGGGAGAATAGCTAACTATGGCTACACCTTC. Protein sequence: CAWSQAAGRIANYGYTF.

This rearrangement joins TRBV27 to TRBJ2-3; TRBD2 matches 10 bases. The ends lost 5 bases at V and 6 bases at J; junction bases unmatched: 8. The CDR3 extends over 15 amino acids. From germline, CDR1 is MNHEY and CDR2 SMNVEV (reference sequence). CDR3: CASSPTSGERDTQYF. CDR3 DNA sequence: TGTGCCAGCAGTCCCACTAGCGGGGAGCGGGATACGCAGTATTTT.

This rearrangement joins TRBV19 to TRBJ1-5; TRBD1 agrees at 7 bases. Germline V gene sequence: CDR1 LNHDA, CDR2 SQIVND (reference sequence). The CDR3 consists of 16 residues. With 0 bases clipped from V and 1 base from J, the junction kept 3 bases outside the gene matches. CDR3 residues: CASSIDQDRSNQPQHF. In DNA form, the CDR3 reads TGTGCCAGTAGTATAGATCAGGACAGGAGCAATCAGCCCCAGCATTTT.

The chain is built from TRBV18 and TRBJ2-1; the D gene is possibly TRBD2 (5 bases). Germline V gene data show CDR1 as KGHSH and CDR2 as LQKENI. Trimming shortened V by 3 bases and J by 3 bases, and 12 bases separated the two germline ends. This CDR3 region has 15 residues. The CDR3 nucleotides read TGTGCCAGCTCACCGACCAGCGGCATCTACAATGAGCAGTTCTTC. Translation gives CASSPTSGIYNEQFF.